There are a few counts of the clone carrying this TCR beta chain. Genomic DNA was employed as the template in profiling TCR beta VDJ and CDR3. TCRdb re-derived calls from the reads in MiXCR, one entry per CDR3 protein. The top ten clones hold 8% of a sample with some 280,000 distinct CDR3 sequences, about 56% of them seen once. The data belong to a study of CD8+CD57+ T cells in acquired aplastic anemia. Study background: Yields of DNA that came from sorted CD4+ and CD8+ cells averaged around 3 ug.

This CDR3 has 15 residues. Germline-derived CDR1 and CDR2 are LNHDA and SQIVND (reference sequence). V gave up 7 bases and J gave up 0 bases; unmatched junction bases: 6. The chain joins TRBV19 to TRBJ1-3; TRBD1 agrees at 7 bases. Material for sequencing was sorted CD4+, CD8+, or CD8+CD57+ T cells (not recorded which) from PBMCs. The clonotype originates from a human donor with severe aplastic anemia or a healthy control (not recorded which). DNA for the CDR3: TGTGCCAGTAAGGACAGGCCCAACTCTGGAAACACCATATATTTT. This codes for CASKDRPNSGNTIYF.